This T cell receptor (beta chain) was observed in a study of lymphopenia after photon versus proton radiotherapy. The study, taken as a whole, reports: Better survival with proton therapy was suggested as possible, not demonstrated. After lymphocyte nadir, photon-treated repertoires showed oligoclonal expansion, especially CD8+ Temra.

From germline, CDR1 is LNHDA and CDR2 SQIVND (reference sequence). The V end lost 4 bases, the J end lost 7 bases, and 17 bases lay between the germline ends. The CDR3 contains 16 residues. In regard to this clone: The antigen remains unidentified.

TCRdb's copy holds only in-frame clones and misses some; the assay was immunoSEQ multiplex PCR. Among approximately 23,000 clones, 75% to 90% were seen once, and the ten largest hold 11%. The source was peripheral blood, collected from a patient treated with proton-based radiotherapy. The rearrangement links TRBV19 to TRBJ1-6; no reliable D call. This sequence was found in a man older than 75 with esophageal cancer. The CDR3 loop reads CASSNTPPPNNSPLHF. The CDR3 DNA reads TGTGCCAGTAGTAACACGCCCCCGCCAAACAATTCACCCCTCCACTTT. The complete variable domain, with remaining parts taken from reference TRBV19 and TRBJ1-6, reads DGGITQSPKYLFRKEGQNVTLSCEQNLNHDAMYWYRQDPGQGLRLIYYSQIVNDFQKGDIAEGYSVSREKKESFPLTVTSAQKNPTAFYLCASSNTPPPNNSPLHFGNGTRLTVT.